A selection of T cell receptor beta chains follows, all from one sample in a study of T cell responses to AZD1222 COVID-19 vaccine. TCRdb's table, derived via immunoSEQ multiplex PCR, lists solely in-frame clones and lacks some. This sample carries 120,000 to 150,000 clones, 80% to 95% of them seen once, and the ten largest clones take 2.5% to 3%. This specimen consisted of peripheral blood, obtained on day 0 of MenACWY control vaccination. The source is an adult in good health. The CDR3 runs from the conserved cysteine through the conserved F or W. A D gene is named only where the DNA matches it firmly. A row's size may be missing; if present it is once, few, many or a size class.

abundance	v_gene	d_gene	j_gene	CDR3aa	CDR3nt
-	TRBV6-1	-	TRBJ2-5	CASSEVVGVQETQYF	TGTGCCAGCAGTGAAGTGGTGGGGGTACAAGAGACCCAGTACTTC
-	TRBV27	TRBD2	TRBJ2-1	CASLGAGGPYNEQFF	TGTGCCAGCCTAGGGGCGGGGGGGCCCTACAATGAGCAGTTCTTC
-	TRBV12-5	-	TRBJ1-2	CASGLPPQVALDYGYTF	TGTGCTAGTGGTTTGCCGCCACAGGTGGCCTTGGACTATGGCTACACCTTC
-	TRBV4-1	-	TRBJ2-7	CASSQGLNSYEQYF	TGCGCCAGCAGCCAAGGACTAAACTCCTACGAGCAGTACTTC
-	TRBV9	-	TRBJ2-5	CASSVALGGAQETQYF	TGTGCCAGCAGCGTAGCTCTCGGAGGGGCCCAAGAGACCCAGTACTTC
-	TRBV5-6	-	TRBJ1-1	CASSLSPGGIMNTEAFF	TGTGCCAGCAGCTTGTCCCCGGGTGGGATCATGAACACTGAAGCTTTCTTT
-	TRBV27	TRBD1	TRBJ2-7	CASSLRDSAYEQYF	TGTGCCAGCAGTTTAAGGGACAGCGCTTACGAGCAGTACTTC
-	TRBV12-5	-	TRBJ2-5	CASRGAGHLETQYF	TGTGCTAGTCGTGGGGCCGGTCATCTAGAGACCCAGTACTTC
-	TRBV27	-	TRBJ2-7	CASSWSVADYEQYF	TGTGCCAGCAGTTGGAGTGTCGCAGATTACGAGCAGTACTTC
once	TRBV19	-	TRBJ1-2	CASSLDSTYGYTF	TGTGCCAGTAGCCTCGACAGCACCTATGGCTACACCTTC
-	TRBV27	-	TRBJ2-7	CASSRNSPTVYEQYF	TGTGCCAGCAGTCGCAACAGTCCGACAGTCTACGAGCAGTACTTC
-	TRBV2	-	TRBJ2-3	CASSEPLGGTQYF	TGTGCCAGCAGTGAACCTCTCGGGGGTACGCAGTATTTT
-	TRBV5-1	-	TRBJ2-7	CASSSTGPHYEQYF	TGCGCCAGCAGCTCGACGGGCCCCCACTACGAGCAGTACTTC
-	TRBV6-1	TRBD2	TRBJ2-3	CASSASRDYSLGTQYF	TGTGCCAGCAGTGCCAGCCGGGACTATTCCTTGGGCACGCAGTATTTT
once	TRBV27	-	TRBJ2-1	CASSTRGIVAGEQFF	TGTGCCAGCAGTACCAGGGGGATAGTAGCGGGTGAGCAGTTCTTC
-	TRBV7-9	-	TRBJ2-1	CASSLFILSYNEQFF	TGTGCCAGCAGCCTATTTATCCTCTCCTACAATGAGCAGTTCTTC
-	TRBV5-1	TRBD2	TRBJ2-2	CASSFSTSGSVGTGELFF	TGCGCCAGCAGCTTTTCGACTAGCGGGAGTGTTGGTACCGGGGAGCTGTTTTTT
-	TRBV3-1/TRBV3-2	-	TRBJ1-1	CASSQGGNTEAFF	TGTGCCAGCAGCCAAGGTGGGAACACTGAAGCTTTCTTT
-	TRBV2	-	TRBJ2-1	CASSVGGVYNEQFF	TGTGCCAGCAGTGTTGGAGGCGTGTACAATGAGCAGTTCTTC
once	TRBV18	-	TRBJ1-5	CASSMGRNSNQPQHF	TGTGCCAGCTCCATGGGAAGAAATAGCAATCAGCCCCAGCATTTT
-	TRBV5-1	-	TRBJ2-7	CASSLDAGPEQYF	TGCGCCAGCAGCTTGGATGCAGGCCCTGAGCAGTACTTC
-	TRBV11-2	-	TRBJ2-7	CASSLEPPGEQYF	TGTGCCAGCAGCTTAGAACCCCCGGGCGAGCAGTACTTC
-	TRBV10-3	-	TRBJ2-2	CAIPGVSGEVGAGELFF	TGTGCCATACCCGGGGTATCAGGGGAGGTCGGTGCCGGGGAGCTGTTTTTT
once	TRBV19	-	TRBJ1-5	CASKYGASGNQPQHF	TGTGCCAGTAAATATGGGGCCTCGGGGAATCAGCCCCAGCATTTT
-	TRBV27	TRBD1	TRBJ1-1	CASSLVRTGKMNTEAFF	TGTGCCAGCAGTTTAGTCCGGACAGGAAAGATGAACACTGAAGCTTTCTTT
once	TRBV5-1	-	TRBJ1-2	CASSLQENYGYTF	TGCGCCAGCAGCTTGCAGGAGAACTATGGCTACACCTTC
once	TRBV4-1	-	TRBJ1-1	CASQRVLLNTEAFF	TGCGCCAGCCAACGGGTTCTATTGAACACTGAAGCTTTCTTT
-	TRBV28	-	TRBJ1-6	CASSAPGVYNSPLHF	TGTGCCAGCAGTGCCCCCGGGGTCTATAATTCACCCCTCCACTTT
-	TRBV7-9	-	TRBJ1-5	CASSLGGIGQPQHF	TGTGCCAGCAGCTTAGGGGGTATCGGACAGCCCCAGCATTTT
-	TRBV5-8	-	TRBJ1-1	CASSLALNTEAFF	TGTGCCAGCAGCTTGGCACTGAACACTGAAGCTTTCTTT
-	TRBV3-1/TRBV3-2	TRBD1	TRBJ2-3	CASSRIPGTGGTDTQYF	TGTGCCAGCAGCCGTATACCCGGGACAGGGGGCACAGATACGCAGTATTTT
-	TRBV6-5	TRBD1	TRBJ2-7	CASSLQGAYEQYF	TGTGCCAGCAGTCTACAGGGGGCTTACGAGCAGTACTTC
-	TRBV28	-	TRBJ1-3	CATHAADGNTIYF	TGTGCCACCCATGCCGCGGACGGAAACACCATATATTTT
-	TRBV6-5	-	TRBJ1-2	CASALRGGSNYGYTF	TGTGCCAGCGCCCTGAGGGGTGGGAGCAACTATGGCTACACCTTC
once	TRBV9	-	TRBJ2-2	CASSLRAANTGELFF	TGTGCCAGCAGCCTTAGGGCGGCGAACACCGGGGAGCTGTTTTTT
-	TRBV19	-	TRBJ1-1	CASSIPGHTNTEAFF	TGTGCCAGTAGTATCCCCGGTCATACGAACACTGAAGCTTTCTTT
once	TRBV5-4	TRBD1	TRBJ2-2	CASSSPGQGAGELFF	TGTGCCAGCAGCTCCCCCGGACAGGGGGCCGGGGAGCTGTTTTTT
-	TRBV11-2	-	TRBJ1-2	CASSLDRPNYGYTF	TGTGCCAGCAGCTTAGATAGGCCGAACTATGGCTACACCTTC
once	TRBV5-1	TRBD2	TRBJ2-1	CASSAGGDEQFF	TGCGCCAGCAGCGCGGGGGGAGATGAGCAGTTCTTC
once	TRBV27	-	TRBJ1-2	CASSFRRTDNYGYTF	TGTGCCAGCAGTTTTCGTCGGACGGATAACTATGGCTACACCTTC
-	TRBV6-5	-	TRBJ1-3	CASQVLSGNTIYF	TGTGCCAGCCAGGTCCTCTCTGGAAACACCATATATTTT
once	TRBV24-1	-	TRBJ2-2	CATSDLRANTGELFF	TGTGCCACCAGTGATTTACGGGCGAACACCGGGGAGCTGTTTTTT
-	TRBV9	-	TRBJ2-1	CASSPRLGPYNEQFF	TGTGCCAGCAGCCCGCGACTGGGACCCTACAATGAGCAGTTCTTC
-	TRBV9	-	TRBJ2-1	CASSARRGEQFF	TGTGCCAGCAGCGCCCGGAGGGGTGAGCAGTTCTTC
-	TRBV21-1	-	TRBJ2-2	CASSKVPGTGELFF	TGTGCCAGCAGCAAAGTACCGGGGACCGGGGAGCTGTTTTTT